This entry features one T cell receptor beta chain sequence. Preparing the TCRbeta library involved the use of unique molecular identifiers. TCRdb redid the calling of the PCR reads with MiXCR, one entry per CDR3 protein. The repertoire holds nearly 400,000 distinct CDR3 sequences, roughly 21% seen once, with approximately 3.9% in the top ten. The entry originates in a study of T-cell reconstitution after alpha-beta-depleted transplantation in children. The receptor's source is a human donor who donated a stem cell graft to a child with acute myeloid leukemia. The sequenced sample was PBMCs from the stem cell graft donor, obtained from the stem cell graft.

The CDR3 loop reads CASSPVGGHNEQFF. CDR3 nucleotide sequence: TGTGCCAGCAGCCCCGTGGGGGGCCACAATGAGCAGTTCTTC. The chain couples TRBV28 to TRBJ2-1; D is possibly TRBD1 or TRBD2 (6 bases each). The length of the CDR3 is 14 residues. The V end was cut by 6 bases, the J end by 5 bases, with 14 bases between. Germline V gene sequence: CDR1 MDHEN, CDR2 SYDVKM.